Presented here are 23 T cell receptor beta chains from one specimen sequenced in a study of T cells in localized non-small cell lung cancer. Data came from immunoSEQ multiplex PCR; TCRdb stores just in-frame clones and leaves some out. The table includes fewer than 100,000 clones, approximately 88% detected once. The sequencing here drew on peripheral blood, taken before any cancer treatment. The origin of the receptors is a man aged 35 to 70 with stage I squamous cell lung carcinoma.

This sequence joins TRBV28 and TRBJ2-1; D not certain. Trimming took off 7 bases at V and 10 bases at J, with 38 bases between the two ends. The V gene's germline CDR1 is MDHEN and CDR2 SYDVKM. The CDR3 has 20 amino acids. The CDR3 nucleotides are TGTGCCAGCACGGGCTCCAGTTTAGGAAAGGGCTTATCCAGGATGAACGAGCAGTTCTTC. This sequence encodes CASTGSSLGKGLSRMNEQFF.

In its sample, this clone was seen a few times. This sequence joins TRBV2 and TRBJ1-2, with D possibly matching TRBD1 (5 bases). CDR1 is SNHLY and CDR2 is FYNNEI in the germline V gene. The ends were cut back, 11 bases at V and 8 bases at J, with 15 bases in the middle. The CDR3 is 11 amino acids. The CDR3 region has the DNA TGTGCCTCCCCCGGGGCCCGCGGCTACACCTTC. Translation gives CASPGARGYTF.

The V gene is TRBV6-4, the J gene TRBJ2-5, with unresolved D. This CDR3 comprises 14 residues. With 0 bases removed from V and 2 bases from J, the gap between germline ends came to 7 bases. Looked up from germline, CDR1 is MRHNA and CDR2 is SNTAGT. The chain's CDR3 is CASSDSVIQETQYF. CDR3 sequence (DNA): TGTGCCAGCAGTGACTCGGTGATTCAAGAGACCCAGTACTTC.

The rearrangement uses TRBV5-1 and TRBJ2-7; D gene ambiguous. The CDR3 sequence is 14 residues long. Germline CDR1 is SGHRS and CDR2 is YFSETQ. Trimming stripped 0 bases from V and 1 base from J, with 8 bases between. This CDR3 is CASSLEAASYEQYF. The CDR3 region has the DNA TGCGCCAGCAGCTTGGAGGCAGCGTCCTACGAGCAGTACTTC.

This sequence joins TRBV5-5 and TRBJ1-2; D possibly corresponds to TRBD1 (6 bases). CDR1 and CDR2 from the germline V gene are SGHKS and YYEKEE (reference sequence). V lost 0 bases, J lost 0 bases, and 9 bases lay in between. The CDR3 loop spans 15 amino acids. CDR3 bases: TGTGCCAGCAGCTTGGCGGGACATGCTAACTATGGCTACACCTTC. This codes for CASSLAGHANYGYTF. Filled out from reference TRBV5-5 and TRBJ1-2, the complete variable domain reads DAGVTQSPTHLIKTRGQQVTLRCSPISGHKSVSWYQQVLGQGPQFIFQYYEKEERGRGNFPDRFSARQFPNYSSELNVNALLLGDSALYLCASSLAGHANYGYTFGSGTRLTVV.

The V call is TRBV28, the J call TRBJ1-2; D is possibly TRBD1 (6 bases). Trimming shortened V by 3 bases and J by 7 bases, and 18 bases separated the two germline ends. Per germline, CDR1 MDHEN and CDR2 SYDVKM. The CDR3 is 15 amino acids. This chain's CDR3 is CASSFAGAGFGGYTF. DNA for the CDR3: TGTGCCAGCAGTTTTGCGGGGGCCGGGTTTGGTGGCTACACCTTC.

V is TRBV10-1 and J is TRBJ2-2; D unclear. From germline, CDR1 is WNHNN and CDR2 SYGVQD (reference sequence). The CDR3 consists of 13 residues. With 4 bases removed from V and 7 bases from J, the gap between germline ends came to 10 bases. CDR3 DNA: TGCGCCAGCAGTGGAGACCCGGGCGGGGAGCTGTTTTTT. Its translation: CASSGDPGGELFF.

V usage is TRBV6-6 and J usage is TRBJ1-2; possibly TRBD1 for D (5 bases). The CDR3 runs to 12 residues. V gave up 2 bases and J gave up 11 bases, with 12 bases separating them. Germline CDR1 reads MNHNY; CDR2 reads SVGAGI (reference sequence). The CDR3 DNA is TGTGCCAGCAGTTACCGGGACGCGGGTTACACCTTC. This sequence encodes CASSYRDAGYTF.

The J gene is TRBJ1-4, the V gene TRBV4-1; the D is unclear. The V gene's germline CDR1 is MGHRA and CDR2 YSYEKL. Deletions cut 1 base from V and 2 bases from J, with 8 bases between. There are 15 residues in the CDR3. CDR3 residues: CASSQVPGTNEKLFF. In DNA, the CDR3 is TGCGCCAGCAGCCAAGTCCCTGGGACTAATGAAAAACTGTTTTTT.

The chain combines TRBV10-2 with TRBJ1-5, with TRBD1 matching 7 bases. Germline CDR1 is WSHSY and CDR2 is SAAADI. This CDR3 spans 18 amino acids. J gave up 1 base and V 4 bases, and 13 bases lay outside the gene matches. As DNA, the CDR3 is TGCGCCAGCAGTGCATCGCGACAGGGTGGTTGGAGCAATCAGCCCCAGCATTTT. Protein sequence: CASSASRQGGWSNQPQHF.

Written as DNA, the CDR3 is TGTGCCGCGGGACCCCAGGGGTTCTCTGGAAACACCATATATTTT. The encoded protein is CAAGPQGFSGNTIYF. The rearrangement links TRBV19 to TRBJ1-3; perhaps TRBD1 as D (6 bases). Germline assignment: CDR1 LNHDA and CDR2 SQIVND (reference sequence). V was pared by 11 bases and J by 0 bases, with 17 bases between. The CDR3 covers 15 residues.

This clone was seen only once. This chain connects TRBV5-1 to TRBJ1-2; 10 positions agree with TRBD1. J lost 7 bases, V lost 4 bases, and 10 bases had no gene match. CDR3 length: 15 amino acids. Germline V gene sequence: CDR1 SGHRS, CDR2 YFSETQ. The CDR3 DNA sequence: TGCGCCAGCAGCCAGATAGACAGGGGGCAGCGTGGCTACACCTTC. The encoded protein is CASSQIDRGQRGYTF.

A remark on this clone: Other DNA sequences within the sample encode an identical CDR3. The chain carries TRBV9 and TRBJ1-4, with D tentatively TRBD1 (6 bases). Trimming took 0 bases from V and 4 from J, leaving 10 bases between them. The CDR3 consists of 15 residues. CDR1 and CDR2 (germline): SGDLS, YYNGEE. CDR3 protein: CASSVEWGRNEKLFF. The CDR3 DNA follows: TGTGCCAGCAGCGTAGAGTGGGGGCGTAATGAAAAACTGTTTTTT.

The chain combines TRBV9 with TRBJ1-4; D ambiguous. Trimming cost V 4 bases and J 3 bases, with 7 bases left between them. Germline V CDR1 and CDR2: SGDLS, YYNGEE. The CDR3 totals 13 residues. The CDR3 sequence is CASSRGPNEKLFF. CDR3 sequence (DNA): TGTGCCAGCAGCCGTGGGCCTAATGAAAAACTGTTTTTT.

The gene calls are TRBV28 and TRBJ2-1; D possibly corresponds to TRBD1 (6 bases). Germline CDR1 and CDR2: MDHEN and SYDVKM. Trimming cost V 3 bases and J 1 base, with 22 bases left between them. This CDR3 contains 19 residues. In DNA, the CDR3 is TGTGCCAGCAGTTTTATGGGGACACGGTTCGGTGGATCCTACAATGAGCAGTTCTTC. Translated: CASSFMGTRFGGSYNEQFF.

The chain employs TRBV30 and TRBJ2-1; 7 bases match TRBD2. CDR1 is GTSNPN, CDR2 SVGIG, per germline (reference sequence). CDR3 length: 14 residues. Trimming removed 4 bases from V and 0 bases from J; junction bases left unmatched: 3. CDR3 sequence reads: CAWKGGDSYNEQFF. In DNA form, the CDR3 reads TGTGCCTGGAAGGGAGGGGACTCCTACAATGAGCAGTTCTTC.

This sequence joins TRBV5-1 and TRBJ1-2; possible D gene TRBD1, 6 bases. The ends were cut back, 4 bases at V and 1 base at J, with 11 bases in the middle. There are 14 residues in the CDR3. Germline V CDR1 and CDR2: SGHRS, YFSETQ. The CDR3 DNA follows: TGCGCCAGCAGCCCCCCCAGGGGTAACTATGGCTACACCTTC. Translated, it gives CASSPPRGNYGYTF.

The V and J genes are TRBV7-9 and TRBJ2-1; D unclear. The V end lost 1 base, the J end lost 0 bases, and 1 base lay between the germline ends. Germline V gene lookup returns CDR1 SEHNR and CDR2 FQNEAQ (reference sequence). The CDR3 extends over 13 amino acids. CDR3 nucleotide sequence: TGTGCCAGCAGCTTAGACTCCTACAATGAGCAGTTCTTC. It encodes CASSLDSYNEQFF.

The V call is TRBV2, the J call TRBJ2-2; 9 bases fit TRBD1. This CDR3 region has 15 residues. The germline gives CDR1 SNHLY, CDR2 FYNNEI. The V segment lost 8 bases and the J segment 3 bases; nucleotides outside the gene matches: 7. The CDR3 reads CASQTGTGYTGELFF. In nucleotides, the CDR3 is TGTGCCAGCCAAACCGGGACAGGGTACACCGGGGAGCTGTTTTTT.

V usage is TRBV28 and J usage is TRBJ1-5; no reliable D call. The V and J ends lost 3 bases and 10 bases respectively, with 10 bases between them. Per the germline V gene, CDR1 is MDHEN and CDR2 is SYDVKM. The CDR3 has 12 amino acids. The CDR3 bases are TGTGCCAGCAGTTTGCGGAAGTCACCCCAGCATTTT. It specifies CASSLRKSPQHF.

The chain joins TRBV18 to TRBJ2-5; D unclear. The germline V and J ends were trimmed by 8 bases and 1 base, with 11 bases remaining between them. Germline loops: CDR1 KGHSH, CDR2 LQKENI. The CDR3 spans 13 residues. The CDR3 DNA reads as TGTGCCAGCCACGGGCTGATCCAAGAGACCCAGTACTTC. Its protein product is CASHGLIQETQYF.

V and J are TRBV19 and TRBJ2-7, with TRBD1 as a possible D gene (5 bases). The CDR3 has 13 amino acids. V was clipped by 1 base and J by 6 bases, with 10 bases between them. Germline V gene data show CDR1 as LNHDA and CDR2 as SQIVND (reference sequence). The CDR3 loop reads CASSIGPTAEQYF. CDR3 bases: TGTGCCAGTAGTATAGGACCGACAGCCGAGCAGTACTTC.

This clone has just one count. This chain links TRBV11-2 with TRBJ1-1, with a possible D match to TRBD1 (6 bases). The CDR3 runs to 14 residues. Per the germline V gene, CDR1 is SGHAT and CDR2 is FQNNGV. V shed 5 bases and J shed 5 bases, with 15 bases lying between them. The CDR3 region has the DNA TGTGCCAGCAGCCTCATTTCCGGGACAACTGAAGCTTTCTTT. It yields the protein CASSLISGTTEAFF.